This T cell receptor (beta chain) appears in the sequencing data of a study of blood T cell repertoires in COVID-19 (dated by TCRdb to about 2020). In terms of the full investigation: Samples from collaborators originated in the United States, Italy and Spain and spanned both the acute and convalescent phases of COVID-19. The material from the prospective study consisted of cDNA or gDNA derived from T cells, B-cell-depleted T cells, or PBMCs. Deeply sampled blood TCRbeta repertoires from subjects exposed to, actively infected with, or recovered from COVID-19 were included in the dataset. The samples were drawn from the first 160 participants of the ongoing ImmuneRACE study and from over a thousand subjects provided by 6 global collaborators. Sample metadata almost always included a de-identified subject ID, COVID-19 status, age in years and sex. Where available, HLA class I and class II types were obtained from metadata supplied by the sample provider rather than from assay-based typing. The repertoires were released in a freely available public database meant as a resource for research on the immune response to SARS-CoV-2.

In the prospective study, participants were roughly 18 to 90 years old, resided in approximately 25 geographic areas of the United States, and were enrolled through a virtual design. To assign participants to cohorts, the prospective study relied on clinical history that participants themselves reported in a screening survey and a study questionnaire. Exposed participants were defined as having been in contact with someone with a PCR-confirmed or clinician-diagnosed COVID-19 case within 2 weeks of study entry. Mobile phlebotomists in the prospective study collected whole blood, serum and a nasopharyngeal or oropharyngeal swab from every participant. Participants in the prospective study had the option to provide additional blood draws and questionnaires over a roughly two-month period. Blood samples from the prospective study were shipped frozen or at room temperature prior to DNA extraction. This clone was found a few times. Its antigen target is currently unknown. The input lacks base qualities; no much larger clone sits a single base away.

The immunoSEQ Assay, a bias-controlled multiplex PCR, was used to amplify TCRbeta CDR3 regions from genomic DNA. For the original study's pipeline: Within the assay, amplification of reference gene primers was used to estimate how many nucleated cells each sample contained. To quantify the absolute abundance of each unique TCRbeta CDR3 rearrangement, sequence reads were collapsed and filtered. For each sample, productive Simpson clonality was calculated as the square root of Simpson's diversity index across productive rearrangements. Held by TCRdb, this immuneACCESS table contains in-frame sequences only and omits some clones. Under half of the omission traces to an unresolved V gene where checked; the cause of the rest is unknown. Clone size and V and J calls were adopted from that table, with D and trimming inferred from the DNA. The table for this sample lists some 290,000 clones; around nine tenths of them were counted only once. 3.9% of the sample goes to the ten largest clones.

General study outcomes and caveats: The quantity of clinical and demographic metadata differed by source and by participant and was supplied without curation.

Based on the germline V gene, the CDR1 and CDR2 sequences are MNHNS and SASEGT. V gives up 2 bases and J gives up 9 bases, and the segment between their germline ends measures 23 bases. The CDR3 runs 18 amino acids, cysteine and phenylalanine included. The only DNA kept is the CDR3, 54 bases in frame from the first base. The receptor comes from a woman in her twenties or thirties who had been exposed to COVID-19. The source material was PBMCs or T cells enriched from blood (not recorded which). Recombination linked TRBV6-1 to TRBJ1-6; too little of a D gene remains to name it. The sequence in DNA is TGTGCCAGCAGTGAAAGGTCAGGTCGTAACGGGGTTCCTTCACCCCTCCACTTT. This yields the protein CASSERSGRNGVPSPLHF.